A single sample gave rise to the 2 T cell receptor beta chains below, sequenced in a study of T cell repertoires in cytomegalovirus infection. Each CDR3 protein gets one entry after TCRdb re-called the reads with MiXCR. The sample has 150,000 to 200,000 distinct CDR3 sequences, 14% seen once. Sequencing input: PBMCs. Receptors originate from a human donor in good health (CMV status not recorded). Some clones in this sample may be carry-over from other donors' samples.

The sample holds many counts of this clonotype. The J gene is TRBJ1-2, the V gene TRBV19; 9 bases are shared with TRBD1. Germline V gene data show CDR1 as LNHDA and CDR2 as SQIVND (reference sequence). The V segment lost 4 bases and the J segment 8 bases; nucleotides outside the gene matches: 11. CDR3 length: 15 residues. DNA for the CDR3: TGTGCCAGTAGTACCCTACAGGGGGCTGTGAGAGGCTACACCTTC. This translates into CASSTLQGAVRGYTF.

This clonotype was counted only a few times. The chain links TRBV11-3 to TRBJ2-1, with TRBD2 identical over 15 bases. The germline V gene has CDR1 SGHNT and CDR2 YENEEA. J was trimmed by 8 bases and V by 4 bases; bases with no gene match: 9. The CDR3 is 17 residues long. In DNA form, the CDR3 reads TGTGCCAGCAGCTCCGGACTAGCGGGAGGGCAATGGGATGAGCAGTTCTTC. This sequence encodes CASSSGLAGGQWDEQFF.